One sample yielded the 21 T cell receptor beta chains listed below, sequenced in a study of T cells after yellow fever vaccination. MiXCR was run by TCRdb on the 5' RACE reads, yielding one entry per CDR3 protein. The data contain a few hundred thousand distinct CDR3 sequences, under 3.5% of them singletons. Material: CD4+ T cells sorted from PBMCs, obtained 10 days after the yellow fever booster vaccination. These receptors were taken from a man aged 18 to 30 who received the YFV17D yellow fever vaccine.

This clonotype was picked up many times. An end of the junction differs from the germline gene, which may be a read error. This chain connects TRBV6-1 to TRBJ2-4; D possibly corresponds to TRBD2 (5 bases). This CDR3 comprises 11 residues. Germline lookup yields CDR1 MNHNS and CDR2 SASEGT. For the CDR3, the DNA is TGTGCCAGCAGTGAGAGGAGGAGACCCAAGTTC. This translates into CASSERRRPKF.

V gene TRBV12-3 or TRBV12-4 combines with J gene TRBJ1-5; no reliable D call. V was shortened by 3 bases and J by 7 bases, with 10 bases between the two germline ends. The CDR3 has 13 amino acids. The CDR3 here is CASSFRNRQPQHF. The CDR3 DNA follows: TGTGCCAGCAGTTTCCGGAATCGGCAGCCCCAGCATTTT.

This clonotype was seen many times. This chain joins TRBV12-3 or TRBV12-4 and TRBJ2-2; 9 bases match TRBD1. The CDR3 extends over 16 amino acids. Trimming cost V 5 bases and J 4 bases; bases outside gene matches: 8. DNA of the CDR3: TGTGCCAGCAGTCCGAGGACAGGGGCGGTCACCGGGGAGCTGTTTTTT. It translates to CASSPRTGAVTGELFF.

This clonotype showed up many times. This rearrangement joins TRBV4-3 to TRBJ1-2, with D perhaps TRBD1 (5 bases). Germline-derived CDR1 and CDR2 are LGHNA and YSLEER. The V end was cut by 1 base, the J end by 10 bases, with 7 bases between. This CDR3 is built from 11 residues. The CDR3 reads CASSQGRAYTF. The CDR3 region has the DNA TGCGCCAGCAGCCAAGGCAGGGCCTACACCTTC.

The table lists this clonotype with a few counts. This chain uses TRBV19 with TRBJ1-5, with unresolved D. Germline values: CDR1 LNHDA, CDR2 SQIVND (reference sequence). Deletions cut 3 bases from V and 6 bases from J, with 6 bases between. The CDR3 is 12 residues long. The CDR3 DNA reads as TGTGCCAGTAGTATGAGACTTCAGCCCCAGCATTTT. It encodes CASSMRLQPQHF.

The table lists this clonotype with a few counts. The chain combines TRBV12-3 or TRBV12-4 with TRBJ1-5; D gene unclear. The CDR3 loop spans 13 amino acids. V lost 3 bases and J lost 6, with 9 bases in between. CDR3: CASSFMDGQPQHF. The CDR3 coding sequence is TGTGCCAGCAGTTTTATGGACGGTCAGCCCCAGCATTTT.

The chain joins TRBV6-4 to TRBJ2-3; 9 bases agree with TRBD2. The CDR3 totals 14 residues. The ends lost 0 bases at V and 6 bases at J; junction bases unmatched: 1. Germline V gene sequence: CDR1 MRHNA, CDR2 SNTAGT. CDR3 in DNA: TGTGCCAGCAGTGACTCGCGGGGGGGCGATACGCAGTATTTT. Protein product: CASSDSRGGDTQYF.

J is TRBJ1-1 and V is TRBV5-4, with a weak D call TRBD1 (5 bases). Per the germline V gene, CDR1 is SGHNT and CDR2 is YYREEE (reference sequence). The V end was cut by 5 bases, the J end by 10 bases, with 24 bases between. The CDR3 is made up of 15 amino acids. The CDR3 loop is CASSSYTGPSGLAFF. The CDR3 DNA reads as TGTGCCAGCAGTAGCTATACAGGCCCCTCGGGTTTAGCTTTCTTT.

In this sample, this clonotype turned up a few times. The chain employs TRBV14 and TRBJ2-1; D might be TRBD1 (6 bases). The germline V and J ends were trimmed by 4 bases and 0 bases, with 25 bases remaining between them. The CDR3 contains 20 residues. CDR1 is SGHDN and CDR2 is FVKESK in the germline V gene. CDR3 in DNA: TGTGCCAGCAGCCTCCGACCCCAACGGGCAGGGGCGAACTCCTACAATGAGCAGTTCTTC. Translating gives CASSLRPQRAGANSYNEQFF.

CDR3 nucleotides: TGTGCCAGCATACGCAGGGTTGACACTGAAGCTTTCTTT. This gives the protein CASIRRVDTEAFF. The chain carries TRBV7-2 and TRBJ1-1; D possibly corresponds to TRBD1 (5 bases). The CDR3 has 13 residues. V gave up 7 bases and J gave up 3 bases, with 12 bases separating them. CDR1 and CDR2 (germline): SGHTA, FQGNSA.

At least ten counts were recorded for this clonotype. The chain couples TRBV3-1 to TRBJ2-3, with D unresolved. Looked up from germline, CDR1 is LGHDT and CDR2 is YNNKEL (reference sequence). V dropped 1 base and J dropped 5 bases, with 19 bases sitting between them. The CDR3 sequence is 17 residues long. In DNA, the CDR3 is TGTGCCAGCAGCCAAGTTGGGGTTAGCAGTATGGGAGATACGCAGTATTTT. Translated: CASSQVGVSSMGDTQYF.

This clonotype was picked up a small number of times. This chain links TRBV28 with TRBJ2-7; D remains unclear. Germline V gene sequence: CDR1 MDHEN, CDR2 SYDVKM. Trimming removed 6 bases from V and 0 bases from J, with 9 bases in between. This CDR3 is built from 13 residues. CDR3 amino acids: CASRLSSSYEQYV. CDR3 coding DNA: TGTGCCAGCAGGCTAAGCAGCTCCTACGAGCAGTACGTC.

In this sample, this clonotype turned up many times. The chain joins TRBV18 to TRBJ2-1; D uncertain. Germline CDR1 is KGHSH and CDR2 is LQKENI. The V and J ends lost 0 bases and 8 bases respectively, with 5 bases between them. The CDR3 consists of 12 residues. The chain's CDR3 is CASSPPSHEQFF. CDR3 DNA sequence: TGTGCCAGCTCACCACCCAGCCATGAGCAGTTCTTC.

The chain is built from TRBV20-1 and TRBJ2-3; TRBD2 matches at 7 bases. CDR1 is DFQATT, CDR2 SNEGSKA, per germline (reference sequence). J gave up 0 bases and V 2 bases, and 8 bases lay outside the gene matches. The CDR3 extends over 16 amino acids. The CDR3 DNA reads as TGCAGTGCTAGATTCCTAGCGGTAATAAGCACAGATACGCAGTATTTT. Its protein is CSARFLAVISTDTQYF.

This clonotype was seen repeatedly, ten times or more. This chain links TRBV20-1 with TRBJ2-7; 7 nucleotides line up with TRBD2. The CDR3 runs 14 residues. V lost 5 bases, J lost 2 bases, and 9 bases stayed unmatched. Germline-derived CDR1 and CDR2 are DFQATT and SNEGSKA (reference sequence). CDR3 nucleotides: TGCAGTGCTGGGCCGCGGGGGAAGCCCTACGAGCAGTACTTC. Translated, it gives CSAGPRGKPYEQYF.

This clonotype was seen only a few times. This chain uses TRBV27 with TRBJ2-7; D perhaps matches TRBD2 (5 bases). Trimming took off 4 bases at V and 1 base at J, with 17 bases between the two ends. In germline, CDR1 is MNHEY, CDR2 SMNVEV (reference sequence). The CDR3 sequence is 16 residues long. This CDR3 is CASSSSSTTGSYEQYF. In DNA, the CDR3 is TGTGCCAGCAGTTCCTCCTCGACGACGGGATCCTACGAGCAGTACTTC.

The chain recombines TRBV14 with TRBJ1-3; D remains ambiguous. This CDR3 has 14 residues. V shed 3 bases and J shed 3 bases, with 9 bases lying between them. CDR1 and CDR2 (germline): SGHDN, FVKESK. DNA for the CDR3: TGTGCCAGCAGCCAGGCCGGCCTTGGAAACACCATATATTTT. Translation gives CASSQAGLGNTIYF. The full variable domain, completed using reference TRBV14 and TRBJ1-3, is EAGVTQFPSHSVIEKGQTVTLRCDPISGHDNLYWYRRVMGKEIKFLLHFVKESKQDESGMPNNRFLAERTGGTYSTLKVQPAELEDSGVYFCASSQAGLGNTIYFGEGSWLTVV.

The V and J genes are TRBV27 and TRBJ2-4; 8 nucleotides match TRBD1. The CDR3 totals 15 residues. With 6 bases clipped from V and 14 bases from J, the junction kept 18 bases outside the gene matches. CDR1 MNHEY and CDR2 SMNVEV come from the germline V gene (reference sequence). This CDR3 is CASRRSPGQGAEEYF. In nucleotides, the CDR3 is TGTGCCAGCAGACGCTCCCCCGGACAGGGCGCAGAAGAGTACTTC.

Only a few counts were recorded for this clonotype. The genes are TRBV29-1 and TRBJ2-1; D ambiguous. There are 12 residues in the CDR3. The ends were cut back, 2 bases at V and 6 bases at J, with 8 bases in the middle. The V gene's germline CDR1 is SQVTM and CDR2 ANQGSEA. The CDR3 bases are TGCAGCGTTGAATCAAACCGCAATGAGCAGTTCTTC. It translates to CSVESNRNEQFF.

The V call is TRBV30, the J call TRBJ1-5, with TRBD1 as a possible D gene (6 bases). Per germline, CDR1 GTSNPN and CDR2 SVGIG (reference sequence). V was cut by 3 bases and J by 6 bases, with 18 bases left in between. The CDR3 runs 15 residues. The CDR3 is CAWRGGGAGTQPQHF. For the CDR3, the DNA is TGTGCCTGGAGGGGAGGGGGTGCCGGCACTCAGCCCCAGCATTTT.

A few counts support this clonotype. V usage is TRBV28 and J usage is TRBJ2-1; either TRBD1 or TRBD2 may supply D (7 bases each). Per germline, CDR1 MDHEN and CDR2 SYDVKM. The CDR3 consists of 15 residues. V was shortened by 2 bases and J by 9 bases, with 17 bases between the two germline ends. In nucleotides, the CDR3 is TGTGCCAGCAGTTTACGCAGGGGGGGTCGGCTTGAGCAGTTCTTC. Encoded protein: CASSLRRGGRLEQFF.